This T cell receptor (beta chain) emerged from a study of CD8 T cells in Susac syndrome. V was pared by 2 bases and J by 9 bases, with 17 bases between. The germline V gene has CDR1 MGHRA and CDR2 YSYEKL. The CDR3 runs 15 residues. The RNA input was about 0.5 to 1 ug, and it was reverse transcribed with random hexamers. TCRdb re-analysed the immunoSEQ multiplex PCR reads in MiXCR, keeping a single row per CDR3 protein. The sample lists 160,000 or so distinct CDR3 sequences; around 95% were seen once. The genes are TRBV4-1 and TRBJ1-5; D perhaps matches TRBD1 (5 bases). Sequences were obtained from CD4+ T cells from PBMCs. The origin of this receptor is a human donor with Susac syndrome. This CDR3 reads CASSQLHLGGGPQHF. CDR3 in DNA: TGCGCCAGCAGCCAACTCCATCTCGGGGGTGGGCCCCAGCATTTT.